This T cell receptor beta chain originates from a study of OX40 agonist ivuxolimab in advanced cancers. Germline CDR1 and CDR2: LNHDA and SQIVND (reference sequence). The germline V and J ends were trimmed by 9 bases and 5 bases, with 9 bases remaining between them. The CDR3 spans 11 residues. TCRdb's copy holds only in-frame clones and misses some; the assay was immunoSEQ multiplex PCR. The sample includes tens of thousands of clones, around 89% of them seen just once. The chain employs TRBV19 and TRBJ2-3; no definite D call. This clonotype was obtained from an adult with an advanced solid tumor such as melanoma, head and neck, liver or kidney cancer. The material was CD4+ or CD8+ T cells sorted from blood, obtained in a trial of the OX40 agonist ivuxolimab. CDR3 sequence: CASKLGDTQYF. DNA of the CDR3: TGTGCCAGCAAACTCGGAGATACGCAGTATTTT. Filled out from reference TRBV19 and TRBJ2-3, the complete variable domain reads DGGITQSPKYLFRKEGQNVTLSCEQNLNHDAMYWYRQDPGQGLRLIYYSQIVNDFQKGDIAEGYSVSREKKESFPLTVTSAQKNPTAFYLCASKLGDTQYFGPGTRLTVL.